This T cell receptor (beta chain) was captured in a study of shared clonotypes between healthy human individuals. Overall study results and limits: The sharing of 4.5% to 5.5% of naive CD4 clonotypes was seen across a few donors.

Concerning this clone itself: Its antigen is undetermined.

Method: immunoSEQ multiplex PCR; TCRdb's copy keeps in-frame clones and lacks some. This table holds about 1.1 million clones, approximately 75% found once. The sequencing sample was made of memory CD4+ T cells from PBMCs. Indicated subset: CD45RA-negative fraction. The TCR sequence derives from a man aged 18 to 35 in good health. Some clones in this sample may be carry-over from other donors' samples.

CDR3 loop: CASSLIGGTAEAFF. The CDR3, as DNA: TGTGCCAGCAGCTTAATCGGGGGAACGGCTGAAGCTTTCTTT. The chain employs TRBV7-9 and TRBJ1-1, with D possibly being TRBD1 (5 bases). Trimming stripped 2 bases from V and 6 bases from J, with 13 bases between. Germline V lookup: CDR1 SEHNR, CDR2 FQNEAQ (reference sequence). The CDR3 runs to 14 residues.